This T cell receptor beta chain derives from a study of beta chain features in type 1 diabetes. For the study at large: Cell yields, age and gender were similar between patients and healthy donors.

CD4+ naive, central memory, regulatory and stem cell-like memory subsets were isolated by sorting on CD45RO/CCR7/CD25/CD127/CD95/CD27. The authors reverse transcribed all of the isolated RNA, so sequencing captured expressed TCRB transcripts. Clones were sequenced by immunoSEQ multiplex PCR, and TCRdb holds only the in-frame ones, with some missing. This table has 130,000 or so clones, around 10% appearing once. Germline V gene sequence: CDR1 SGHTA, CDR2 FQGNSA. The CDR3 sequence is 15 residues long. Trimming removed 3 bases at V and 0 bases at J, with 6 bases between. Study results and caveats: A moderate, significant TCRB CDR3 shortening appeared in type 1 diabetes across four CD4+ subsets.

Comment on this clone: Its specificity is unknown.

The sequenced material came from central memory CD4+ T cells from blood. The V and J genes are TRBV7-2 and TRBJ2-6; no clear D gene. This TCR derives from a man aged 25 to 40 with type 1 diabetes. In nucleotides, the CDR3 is TGTGCCAGCAGCTTTAGTAGCTCTGGGGCCAACGTCCTGACTTTC. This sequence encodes CASSFSSSGANVLTF.